A single sample is the source of the 31 T cell receptor beta chains below, sequenced in a study of patients and donors after allogeneic stem cell transplantation. Each CDR3 protein is one row after TCRdb ran MiXCR on the RT-PCR reads. The data show 20,000 to 30,000 distinct CDR3 sequences, with roughly 43% seen just once and more than 60% held by the top ten. Sequencing used blood, either unsorted or a sorted T cell fraction (not recorded which). The receptors shown here come from a human donor who was either an allogeneic HSCT recipient or a stem cell or donor lymphocyte infusion donor (not recorded which). It is not recorded whose cells these are; they may come from a transplant donor.

In its sample, this clonotype was seen a few times. The chain uses TRBV27 and TRBJ1-6; D may be TRBD1 (5 bases). The CDR3 sequence is 16 residues long. Per germline, CDR1 MNHEY and CDR2 SMNVEV (reference sequence). The germline V and J ends were trimmed by 6 bases and 8 bases, with 20 bases remaining between them. CDR3 sequence: CASSIRQGRMHSPLHF. Here the CDR3 DNA reads TGTGCCAGCAGCATCCGGCAGGGAAGGATGCATTCACCCCTCCACTTT.

The table lists this clonotype with a count of one. The chain recombines TRBV7-9 with TRBJ2-2, with TRBD2 matching over 11 bases. The CDR3 spans 20 residues. V lost 6 bases, J lost 0 bases, and 15 bases stayed unmatched. Per germline, CDR1 SEHNR and CDR2 FQNEAQ (reference sequence). CDR3 in amino acids: CASRTGTALAGGPNTGELFF. The CDR3, as DNA: TGTGCCAGCAGAACCGGGACAGCCCTAGCGGGAGGACCGAACACCGGGGAGCTGTTTTTT.

V and J are TRBV10-3 and TRBJ1-6; TRBD1 aligns across 7 bases. The CDR3 spans 13 residues. The germline V gene has CDR1 ENHRY and CDR2 SYGVKD. V was pared by 6 bases and J by 7 bases, with 3 bases of the junction left unmatched. The chain's CDR3 is CAIRGTVNSPLHF. CDR3 nucleotide sequence: TGTGCCATCAGGGGGACAGTAAATTCACCCCTCCACTTT.

This clonotype has only one observation. The chain employs TRBV15 and TRBJ2-7, with 13 bases aligning to TRBD2. Germline CDR1 reads LNHNV; CDR2 reads YYDKDF (reference sequence). The CDR3 runs 19 residues. J lost 2 bases, V lost 0 bases, and 10 bases had no gene match. The CDR3 DNA reads TGTGCCACCAGCAGAGATCTTTCCCCACTAGCGGGAGGGCCCTACGAGCAGTACTTC. Translation: CATSRDLSPLAGGPYEQYF.

The rearrangement links TRBV7-9 to TRBJ1-5, with D perhaps matching TRBD1 (6 bases). The CDR3 consists of 16 residues. Per the germline V gene, CDR1 is SEHNR and CDR2 is FQNEAQ (reference sequence). Trimming left V 5 bases short and J 0 bases short, with 14 bases between. The CDR3 nucleotides read TGTGCCAGCAGCCTCGGACAGACCTATAGCAATCAGCCCCAGCATTTT. Translating it yields CASSLGQTYSNQPQHF.

J is TRBJ2-2 and V is TRBV20-1; weak D call: TRBD1 (5 bases). The germline V and J ends were trimmed by 7 bases and 0 bases, with 12 bases remaining between them. Per germline, CDR1 DFQATT and CDR2 SNEGSKA (reference sequence). The CDR3 is 14 residues long. The CDR3 region is CSVLDTANTGELFF. The CDR3 DNA sequence: TGCAGTGTCTTGGACACGGCGAACACCGGGGAGCTGTTTTTT.

This clonotype has only a few counts. CDR3 residues: CASSYGRTSGFPYEQYF. The DNA of the CDR3 is TGTGCCAGCAGTTATGGTAGGACTAGCGGGTTCCCCTACGAGCAGTACTTC. The chain uses TRBV6-6 and TRBJ2-7, with 11 bases matching TRBD2. The CDR3 consists of 17 residues. Germline V gene data show CDR1 as MNHNY and CDR2 as SVGAGI (reference sequence). V dropped 3 bases and J dropped 2; count of bases not matched to a gene: 9.

V is TRBV5-1 and J is TRBJ1-5; TRBD1 matches 7 bases. The germline V gene has CDR1 SGHRS and CDR2 YFSETQ. The CDR3 loop spans 15 amino acids. V dropped 2 bases and J dropped 4; count of bases not matched to a gene: 6. The CDR3 loop is CASSLAGGRNQPQHF. In DNA form, the CDR3 reads TGCGCCAGCAGCTTAGCAGGGGGAAGGAATCAGCCCCAGCATTTT.

This clonotype was detected only a few times. The chain is built from TRBV20-1 and TRBJ1-5; the D gene is possibly TRBD1 (5 bases). Trimming pared 3 bases from V and 3 bases from J, leaving 18 bases between. Germline assignment: CDR1 DFQATT and CDR2 SNEGSKA (reference sequence). This CDR3 is built from 16 residues. In DNA form, the CDR3 reads TGCAGTGCTAGTAAATCGGCAGGGTTGAACAATCAGCCCCAGCATTTT. It specifies CSASKSAGLNNQPQHF.

This clonotype occurred a few times. The J gene is TRBJ1-1, the V gene TRBV5-4; unclear D gene. Trimming took off 0 bases at V and 4 bases at J, with 4 bases between the two ends. Germline V gives CDR1 SGHNT, CDR2 YYREEE (reference sequence). The CDR3 totals 12 residues. CDR3 sequence: CASSLVPTEAFF. The CDR3 region has the DNA TGTGCCAGCAGCTTGGTGCCCACTGAAGCTTTCTTT.

The gene calls are TRBV6-2 or TRBV6-3 and TRBJ1-5; D call uncertain. Germline CDR1 and CDR2: MNHEY and SVGEGT. V was cut by 6 bases and J by 10 bases, with 10 bases left in between. The CDR3 is 11 amino acids. The CDR3 sequence: CASSHGRPQHF. The DNA for the CDR3 is TGTGCCAGCAGCCATGGACGACCCCAGCATTTT.

This clonotype appeared a few times. The genes are TRBV20-1 and TRBJ2-4; D gene uncertain. The CDR3 extends over 15 amino acids. V lost 2 bases to trimming and J lost 1 base, with 12 bases between them. Germline V gives CDR1 DFQATT, CDR2 SNEGSKA (reference sequence). Here the CDR3 DNA reads TGCAGTGCTAGATCTCGGCTGGAGGCCAAAAACATTCAGTACTTC. Its translation is CSARSRLEAKNIQYF.

The chain combines TRBV5-1 with TRBJ2-4, with unresolved D. Germline CDR1 reads SGHRS; CDR2 reads YFSETQ. Trimming removed 1 base from V and 0 bases from J, with 8 bases in between. This CDR3 region has 15 residues. The CDR3 bases are TGCGCCAGCAGCTTGACCAGTTCAGCCAAAAACATTCAGTACTTC. It is translated as CASSLTSSAKNIQYF.

V is TRBV20-1 and J is TRBJ1-1; D call uncertain. Trimming removed 3 bases from V and 0 bases from J, with 14 bases in between. The germline V gene encodes CDR1 DFQATT and CDR2 SNEGSKA (reference sequence). This CDR3 comprises 15 residues. CDR3 coding DNA: TGCAGTGCTAGGCCCGCCGGAACGGTGAACACTGAAGCTTTCTTT. This encodes CSARPAGTVNTEAFF.

This clonotype has a handful of counts. The V call is TRBV5-1, the J call TRBJ2-3; maybe TRBD1 (5 bases). The V end lost 4 bases, the J end lost 6 bases, and 15 bases lay between the germline ends. The V gene's germline CDR1 is SGHRS and CDR2 YFSETQ. The CDR3 contains 14 residues. In nucleotides, the CDR3 is TGCGCCAGCAGCCAGGGTCAGCTGGGGGATACGCAGTATTTT. Its translation: CASSQGQLGDTQYF. The variable domain in full, completed from reference TRBV5-1 and TRBJ2-3, reads KAGVTQTPRYLIKTRGQQVTLSCSPISGHRSVSWYQQTPGQGLQFLFEYFSETQRNKGNFPGRFSGRQFSNSRSEMNVSTLELGDSALYLCASSQGQLGDTQYFGPGTRLTVL.

V and J are TRBV18 and TRBJ1-2; 7 bases agree with TRBD1. This CDR3 has 14 amino acids. V was clipped by 6 bases and J by 5 bases; unmatched bases: 9. Germline-derived CDR1 and CDR2 are KGHSH and LQKENI. CDR3 protein: CASSNTGEGYGYTF. DNA for the CDR3: TGTGCCAGCTCGAACACAGGGGAAGGGTATGGCTACACCTTC. Using reference TRBV18 and TRBJ1-2 for the parts outside the CDR3, the full variable domain is NAGVMQNPRHLVRRRGQEARLRCSPMKGHSHVYWYRQLPEEGLKFMVYLQKENIIDESGMPKERFSAEFPKEGPSILRIQQVVRGDSAAYFCASSNTGEGYGYTFGSGTRLTVV.

Only a few counts were recorded for this clonotype. The V call is TRBV4-1, the J call TRBJ1-4; 12 nucleotides align to TRBD1. Looked up from germline, CDR1 is MGHRA and CDR2 is YSYEKL. The CDR3 length is 15 residues. Losses at the gene ends were 2 bases for V and 8 bases for J; bases not matched to a gene: 3. In nucleotides, the CDR3 is TGCGCCAGCAGCCAATCGGGACAGGGGGCAGAAAAACTGTTTTTT. Its translation is CASSQSGQGAEKLFF.

This sequence joins TRBV24-1 and TRBJ1-6; D call uncertain. CDR1 is KGHDR and CDR2 is SFDVKD in the germline V gene. The germline V and J ends were trimmed by 8 bases and 5 bases, with 0 bases remaining between them. The CDR3 has 10 amino acids. The CDR3 coding sequence is TGTGCCACCAATAATTCACCCCTCCACTTT. The encoded protein is CATNNSPLHF.

The V and J genes are TRBV7-6 and TRBJ2-1, with 8 bases identical to TRBD2. The CDR3 runs to 20 residues. Germline lookup yields CDR1 SGHVS and CDR2 FNYEAQ. V lost 4 bases and J lost 1; bases outside the gene matches: 18. This chain's CDR3 is CASSSRSGSQLSVSYNEQFF. Here the CDR3 DNA reads TGTGCCAGCAGCTCTAGAAGCGGGAGTCAATTGTCGGTATCCTACAATGAGCAGTTCTTC.

The CDR3 DNA sequence: TGTGCCAGCAGCCCACAGGTCTATAATTCACCCCTCCACTTT. Translation gives CASSPQVYNSPLHF. The chain has TRBV7-9 and TRBJ1-6; D is possibly TRBD1 (5 bases). The CDR3 is made up of 14 amino acids. CDR1 and CDR2 from the germline V gene are SEHNR and FQNEAQ (reference sequence). V lost 5 bases and J lost 3, with 8 bases in between.

The chain is built from TRBV24-1 and TRBJ2-3; TRBD2 aligns across 7 bases. Losses at the gene ends were 1 base for V and 0 bases for J; bases not matched to a gene: 6. This CDR3 contains 17 residues. The germline gives CDR1 KGHDR, CDR2 SFDVKD. CDR3 coding DNA: TGTGCCACCAGTGATTTTGAGGCGGGAGCTAGCACAGATACGCAGTATTTT. Its protein product is CATSDFEAGASTDTQYF.

This clonotype was seen more than once but under ten times. The rearrangement links TRBV27 to TRBJ1-2, with D tentatively TRBD1 (6 bases). The V and J ends lost 4 bases and 8 bases respectively, with 20 bases between them. This CDR3 contains 15 residues. Germline-derived CDR1 and CDR2 are MNHEY and SMNVEV (reference sequence). The CDR3 DNA sequence: TGTGCCAGCAGTTCCCATGTACCGGGGGGCGAGGGCTACACCTTC. It encodes CASSSHVPGGEGYTF.

This clonotype has just a few counts. This chain connects TRBV6-1 to TRBJ1-1; TRBD1 matches 11 bases. This CDR3 has 16 residues. V dropped 4 bases and J dropped 5; count of bases not matched to a gene: 9. Germline lookup yields CDR1 MNHNS and CDR2 SASEGT. CDR3 sequence (DNA): TGTGCCAGCAGTGGGGGACAGGGGGGCTTGGGGACTGAAGCTTTCTTT. This gives the protein CASSGGQGGLGTEAFF.

The chain uses TRBV4-1 and TRBJ1-3; D is undetermined. V shed 4 bases and J shed 0 bases, with 13 bases lying between them. Germline-derived CDR1 and CDR2 are MGHRA and YSYEKL. This CDR3 spans 16 amino acids. The CDR3 is CASSLSQSHSGNTIYF. The CDR3, as DNA: TGCGCCAGCAGCCTATCACAGTCGCACTCTGGAAACACCATATATTTT.

On this clonotype itself: A much bigger clone sits one base away, suggesting this may be a read error. This chain uses TRBV12-3 or TRBV12-4 with TRBJ1-5; unclear D gene. The CDR3 is made up of 14 amino acids. Trimming took 5 bases from V and 0 from J, leaving 8 bases between them. The CDR3 spells CASSPDGSNQPQHF. The DNA for the CDR3 is TGTGCCAGCAGTCCGGACGGTAGCAATCAGCCCCAGCATTTT.

This chain links TRBV28 with TRBJ2-5, with 9 positions matching TRBD1. The CDR3 consists of 16 residues. The J segment lost 1 base and the V segment lost 4 bases, leaving 7 bases of the junction unmatched. The V gene's germline CDR1 is MDHEN and CDR2 SYDVKM. The CDR3 sequence: CASSSPTGGSQETQYF. DNA of the CDR3: TGTGCCAGCAGTTCTCCGACAGGGGGATCCCAAGAGACCCAGTACTTC.

J is TRBJ2-3 and V is TRBV5-6; weak D call: TRBD1 (6 bases). The germline V and J ends were trimmed by 1 base and 3 bases, with 15 bases remaining between them. The CDR3 is 16 residues long. Germline CDR1 SGHDT, CDR2 YYEEEE. The CDR3 loop reads CASSLFGGDETDTQYF. CDR3 DNA: TGTGCCAGCAGCTTGTTTGGGGGCGACGAGACAGATACGCAGTATTTT. The full variable domain, rest sourced from reference TRBV5-6 and TRBJ2-3, is DAGVTQSPTHLIKTRGQQVTLRCSPKSGHDTVSWYQQALGQGPQFIFQYYEEEERQRGNFPDRFSGHQFPNYSSELNVNALLLGDSALYLCASSLFGGDETDTQYFGPGTRLTVL.

The chain uses TRBV9 and TRBJ2-2, with 9 bases matching TRBD2. This CDR3 has 15 residues. CDR1 SGDLS and CDR2 YYNGEE come from the germline V gene. V lost 3 bases, J lost 2 bases, and 2 bases stayed unmatched. As DNA, the CDR3 is TGTGCCAGCAGCGGACTAGCGGAAAACACCGGGGAGCTGTTTTTT. Encoded protein: CASSGLAENTGELFF.

The J gene is TRBJ2-7, the V gene TRBV24-1; D tentatively reads TRBD1 or TRBD2 (7 bases each). This CDR3 contains 15 residues. Germline lookup yields CDR1 KGHDR and CDR2 SFDVKD. Trimming pared 1 base from V and 6 bases from J, leaving 15 bases between. Here the CDR3 DNA reads TGTGCCACCAGTGATTTCCCGAGGGAGGGGGCCGAGCAGTACTTC. Protein: CATSDFPREGAEQYF.

J is TRBJ2-7 and V is TRBV24-1; the match to TRBD1 covers 7 bases. V shed 5 bases and J 4 bases; nucleotides not matched to a gene: 4. Germline CDR1 is KGHDR and CDR2 is SFDVKD. The CDR3 length is 13 residues. CDR3 coding DNA: TGTGCCACCAGTGTCGCAGGGGGTTACGAGCAGTACTTC. Translating it yields CATSVAGGYEQYF.

This clonotype came up a few times. J is TRBJ2-5 and V is TRBV12-3 or TRBV12-4, with 8 bases identical to TRBD2. This CDR3 spans 14 amino acids. The V and J ends lost 2 bases and 5 bases, in that order; junction bases with no gene match: 4. The CDR3, as DNA: TGTGCCAGCAGTTTACGTGGGACTAGTGAGACCCAGTACTTC. This translates into CASSLRGTSETQYF.